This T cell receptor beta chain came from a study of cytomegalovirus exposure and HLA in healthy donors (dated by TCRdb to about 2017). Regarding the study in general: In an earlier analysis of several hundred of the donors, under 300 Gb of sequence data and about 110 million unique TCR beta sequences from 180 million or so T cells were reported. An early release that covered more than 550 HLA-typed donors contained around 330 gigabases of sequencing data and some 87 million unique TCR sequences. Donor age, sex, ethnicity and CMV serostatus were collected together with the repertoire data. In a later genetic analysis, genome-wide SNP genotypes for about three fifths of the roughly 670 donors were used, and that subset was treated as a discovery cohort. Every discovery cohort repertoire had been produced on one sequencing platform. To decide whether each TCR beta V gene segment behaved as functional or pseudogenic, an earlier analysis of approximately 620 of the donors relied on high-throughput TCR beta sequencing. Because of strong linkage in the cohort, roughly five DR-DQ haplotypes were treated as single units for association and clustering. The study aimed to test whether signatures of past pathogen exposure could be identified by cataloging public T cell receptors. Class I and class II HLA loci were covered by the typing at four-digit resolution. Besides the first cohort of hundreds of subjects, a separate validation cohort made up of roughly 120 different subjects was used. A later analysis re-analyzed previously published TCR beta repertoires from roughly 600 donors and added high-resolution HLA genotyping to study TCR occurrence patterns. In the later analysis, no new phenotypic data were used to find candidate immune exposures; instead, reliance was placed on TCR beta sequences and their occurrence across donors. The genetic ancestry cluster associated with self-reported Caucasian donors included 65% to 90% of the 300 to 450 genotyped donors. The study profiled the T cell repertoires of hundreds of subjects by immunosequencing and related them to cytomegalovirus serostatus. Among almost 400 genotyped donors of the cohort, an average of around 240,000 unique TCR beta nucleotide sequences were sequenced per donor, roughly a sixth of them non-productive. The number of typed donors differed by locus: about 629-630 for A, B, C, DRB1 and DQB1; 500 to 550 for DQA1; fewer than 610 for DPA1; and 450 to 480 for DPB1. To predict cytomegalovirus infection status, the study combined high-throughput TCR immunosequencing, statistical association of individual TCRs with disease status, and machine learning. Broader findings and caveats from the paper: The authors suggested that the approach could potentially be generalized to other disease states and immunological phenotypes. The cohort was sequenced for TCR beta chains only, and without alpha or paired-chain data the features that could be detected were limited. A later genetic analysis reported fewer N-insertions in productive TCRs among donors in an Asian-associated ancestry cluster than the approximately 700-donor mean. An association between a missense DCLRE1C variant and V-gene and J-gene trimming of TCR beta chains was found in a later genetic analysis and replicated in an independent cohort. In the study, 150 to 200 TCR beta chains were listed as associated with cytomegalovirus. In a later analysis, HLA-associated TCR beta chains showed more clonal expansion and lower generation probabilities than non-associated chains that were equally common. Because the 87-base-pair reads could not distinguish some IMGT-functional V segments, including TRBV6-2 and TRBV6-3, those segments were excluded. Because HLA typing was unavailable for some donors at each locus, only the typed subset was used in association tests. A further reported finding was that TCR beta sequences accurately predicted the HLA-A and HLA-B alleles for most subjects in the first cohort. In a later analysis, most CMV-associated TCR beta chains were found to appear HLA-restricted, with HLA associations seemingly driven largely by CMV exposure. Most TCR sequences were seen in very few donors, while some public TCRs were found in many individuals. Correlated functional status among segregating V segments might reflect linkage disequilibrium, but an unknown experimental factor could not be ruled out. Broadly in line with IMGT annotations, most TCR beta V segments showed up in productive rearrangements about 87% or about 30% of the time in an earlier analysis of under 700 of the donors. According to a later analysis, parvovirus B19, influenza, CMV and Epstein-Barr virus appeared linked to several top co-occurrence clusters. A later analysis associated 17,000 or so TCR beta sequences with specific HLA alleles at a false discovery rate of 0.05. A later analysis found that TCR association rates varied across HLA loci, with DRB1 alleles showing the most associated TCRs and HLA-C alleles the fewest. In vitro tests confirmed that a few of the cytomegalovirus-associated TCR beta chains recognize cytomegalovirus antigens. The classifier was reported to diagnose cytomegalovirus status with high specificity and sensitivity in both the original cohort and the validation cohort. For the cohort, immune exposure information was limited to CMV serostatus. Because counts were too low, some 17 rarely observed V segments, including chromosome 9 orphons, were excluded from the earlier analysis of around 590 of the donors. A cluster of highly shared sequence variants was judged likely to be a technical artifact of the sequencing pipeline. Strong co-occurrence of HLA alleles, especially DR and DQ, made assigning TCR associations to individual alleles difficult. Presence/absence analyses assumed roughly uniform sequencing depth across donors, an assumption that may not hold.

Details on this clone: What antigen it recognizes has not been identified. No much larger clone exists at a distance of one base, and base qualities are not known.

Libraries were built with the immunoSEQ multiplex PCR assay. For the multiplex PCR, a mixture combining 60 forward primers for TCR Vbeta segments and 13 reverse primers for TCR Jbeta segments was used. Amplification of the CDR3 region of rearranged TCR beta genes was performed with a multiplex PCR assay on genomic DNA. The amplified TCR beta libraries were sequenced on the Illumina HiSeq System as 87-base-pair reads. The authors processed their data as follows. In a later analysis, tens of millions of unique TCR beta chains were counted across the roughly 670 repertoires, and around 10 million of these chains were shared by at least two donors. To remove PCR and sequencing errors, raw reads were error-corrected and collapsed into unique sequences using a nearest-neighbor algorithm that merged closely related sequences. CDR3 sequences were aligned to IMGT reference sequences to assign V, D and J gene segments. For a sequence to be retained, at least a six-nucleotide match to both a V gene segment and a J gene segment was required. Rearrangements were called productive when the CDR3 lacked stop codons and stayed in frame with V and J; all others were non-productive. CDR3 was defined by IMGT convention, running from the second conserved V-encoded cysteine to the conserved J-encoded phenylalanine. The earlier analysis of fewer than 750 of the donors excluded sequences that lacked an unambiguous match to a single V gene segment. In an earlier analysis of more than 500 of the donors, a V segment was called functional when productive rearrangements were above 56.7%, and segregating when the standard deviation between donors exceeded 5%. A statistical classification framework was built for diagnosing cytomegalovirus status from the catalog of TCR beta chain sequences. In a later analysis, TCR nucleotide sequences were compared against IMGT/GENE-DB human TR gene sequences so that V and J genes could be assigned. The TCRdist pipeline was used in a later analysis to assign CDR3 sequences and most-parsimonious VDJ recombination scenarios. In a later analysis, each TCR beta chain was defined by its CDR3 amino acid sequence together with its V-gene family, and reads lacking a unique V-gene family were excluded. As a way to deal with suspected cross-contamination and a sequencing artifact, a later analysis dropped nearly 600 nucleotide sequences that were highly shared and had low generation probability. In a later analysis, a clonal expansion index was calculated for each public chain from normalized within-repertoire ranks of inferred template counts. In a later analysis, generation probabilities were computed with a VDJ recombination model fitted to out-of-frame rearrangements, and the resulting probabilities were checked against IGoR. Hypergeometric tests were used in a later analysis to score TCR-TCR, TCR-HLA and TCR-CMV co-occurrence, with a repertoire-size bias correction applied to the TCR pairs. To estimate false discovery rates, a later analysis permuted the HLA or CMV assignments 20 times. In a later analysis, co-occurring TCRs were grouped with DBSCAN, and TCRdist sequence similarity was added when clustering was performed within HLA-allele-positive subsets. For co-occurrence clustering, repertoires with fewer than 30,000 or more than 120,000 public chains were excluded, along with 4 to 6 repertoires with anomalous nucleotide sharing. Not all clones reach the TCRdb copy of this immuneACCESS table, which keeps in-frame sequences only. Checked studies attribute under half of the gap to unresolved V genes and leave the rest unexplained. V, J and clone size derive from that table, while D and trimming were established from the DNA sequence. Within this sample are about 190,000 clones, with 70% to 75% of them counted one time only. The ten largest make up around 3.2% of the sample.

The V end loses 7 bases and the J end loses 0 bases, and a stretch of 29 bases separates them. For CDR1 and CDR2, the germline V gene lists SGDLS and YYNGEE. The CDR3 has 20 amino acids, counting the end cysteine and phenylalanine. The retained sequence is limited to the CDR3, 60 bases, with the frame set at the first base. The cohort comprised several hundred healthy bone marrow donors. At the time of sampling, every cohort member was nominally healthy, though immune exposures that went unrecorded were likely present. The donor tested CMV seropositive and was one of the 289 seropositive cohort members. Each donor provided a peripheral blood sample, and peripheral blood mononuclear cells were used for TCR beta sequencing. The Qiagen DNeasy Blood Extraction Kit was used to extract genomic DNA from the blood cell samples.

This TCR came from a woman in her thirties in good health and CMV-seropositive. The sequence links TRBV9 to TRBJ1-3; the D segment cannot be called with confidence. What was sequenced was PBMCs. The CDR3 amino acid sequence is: CASGSWGGINAYYSGNTIYF. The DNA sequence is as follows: TGTGCCAGCGGATCGTGGGGAGGGATCAATGCCTATTACTCTGGAAACACCATATATTTT.